This T cell receptor beta chain was profiled in a study of follicular helper T cells after annual influenza vaccination. Study results and caveats: ICOS+CD38+ cTfh clonality tracked population frequency, and its change tracked circulating plasmablast change.

Germline V lookup: CDR1 KGHSH, CDR2 LQKENI. This CDR3 comprises 14 residues. The V end lost 4 bases, the J end lost 6 bases, and 15 bases lay between the germline ends. A remark on this clone: Antigen unknown.

Sequencing of TCRB used Survey level resolution. The assay was immunoSEQ multiplex PCR, and TCRdb's table has in-frame clones only and misses some. The repertoire holds around 6,500 clones, with approximately 78% as singletons. The sample's time point: 2015-2016 season, pre-vaccination. Community-dwelling subjects without influenza vaccination in the prior 6 months were enrolled. This sample comprised CXCR5- memory CD4+ T cells sorted from blood, obtained on the day of influenza vaccination. This clonotype was obtained from an adult who received the influenza vaccine. The chain links TRBV18 to TRBJ1-1, with TRBD1 as a possible D gene (6 bases). The CDR3 here is CASSLRGGEAEAFF. CDR3 coding DNA: TGTGCCAGCTCACTCCGAGGGGGGGAGGCTGAAGCTTTCTTT.